This T cell receptor (beta chain) was sequenced for a study of control samples from healthy donors and cancer patients. CDR3 length equals 13 residues. The V end was cut by 6 bases, the J end by 0 bases, with 9 bases between. Germline V CDR1 and CDR2: MDHEN, SYDVKM. Assay: immunoSEQ multiplex PCR; the TCRdb copy retains only in-frame clones and omits some. The data hold 82,000 or so clones, with roughly 93% observed a single time. The V call is TRBV28, the J call TRBJ2-7; D might be TRBD1 or TRBD2, each matching 5 bases. This receptor was obtained from a woman between 18 and 29 years old in good health. The sequencing input was blood. This chain's CDR3 is CASRGPSSYEQYF. In DNA, the CDR3 is TGTGCCAGCAGGGGACCTTCCTCCTACGAGCAGTACTTC.